The 18 T cell receptor beta chains below come from one sample, sequenced in a study of blood T cell repertoires in COVID-19. Assay used: immunoSEQ multiplex PCR; TCRdb lists only in-frame clones, some missing. This table has more than 200,000 clones, about 88% appearing once. The sequenced sample was peripheral blood. The receptors were sampled from a man aged 65 to 79 with acute or convalescent COVID-19.

The chain has TRBV2 and TRBJ2-1; 11 nucleotides agree with TRBD1. V trimming: 5 bases; J trimming: 3 bases; junction bases outside the gene matches: 3. The germline gives CDR1 SNHLY, CDR2 FYNNEI. The CDR3 contains 15 residues. The CDR3 reads CASSPGTGGYNEQFF. In DNA, the CDR3 is TGTGCCAGCAGTCCCGGGACAGGGGGCTACAATGAGCAGTTCTTC.

This rearrangement joins TRBV3-1 (or the pseudogene TRBV3-2) to TRBJ2-1; 12 bases are a match to TRBD2. Trimming cost V 3 bases and J 9 bases; bases outside gene matches: 12. Germline values: CDR1 LGHDT, CDR2 YNNKEL (reference sequence). This CDR3 is built from 17 residues. The CDR3 DNA sequence: TGTGCCAGCAGCCACGTCAGACTAGCGGGAGCACCAATTGAGCAGTTCTTC. Amino acids: CASSHVRLAGAPIEQFF.

The chain is built from TRBV12-3 or TRBV12-4 and TRBJ2-7, with 7 bases matching TRBD1. The CDR3 runs 13 residues. The junction had 5 bases not matched to a gene; V was cut back by 1 base and J by 8 bases. CDR3 DNA: TGTGCCAGCAGTTTAGACAACAGGGGTAAGCAGTACTTC. It yields the protein CASSLDNRGKQYF.

The chain recombines TRBV19 with TRBJ1-6; possibly TRBD1 for D (6 bases). Germline CDR1 is LNHDA and CDR2 is SQIVND (reference sequence). Trimming stripped 6 bases from V and 5 bases from J, with 17 bases between. The CDR3 runs to 16 residues. CDR3 region: CASRTGTSTNNSPLHF. Written as DNA, the CDR3 is TGTGCCAGTAGGACCGGGACAAGCACCAATAATTCACCCCTCCACTTT.

The rearrangement joins TRBV7-9 to TRBJ2-5; a possible D gene is TRBD2 (5 bases). There are 12 residues in the CDR3. Germline V CDR1 and CDR2: SEHNR, FQNEAQ (reference sequence). V was pared by 6 bases and J by 7 bases, with 12 bases between. CDR3 residues: CASRSTEGTQYF. The CDR3 DNA sequence: TGTGCCAGCAGATCAACCGAGGGGACCCAGTACTTC.

CDR3 sequence: CASSRDRASPLHF. The CDR3 DNA is TGTGCCAGCAGCCGGGACAGGGCTTCGCCCCTCCACTTT. The V gene is TRBV7-2, the J gene TRBJ1-6, with 9 positions matching TRBD1. Germline V gene sequence: CDR1 SGHTA, CDR2 FQGNSA. The trim removed 5 bases at V and 13 bases at J, leaving 6 bases unmatched. CDR3 length: 13 residues.

This chain's CDR3 is CASSLGGQGSGYTF. CDR3 DNA: TGTGCCAGCAGTTTAGGGGGACAGGGATCTGGCTACACCTTC. This chain links TRBV28 with TRBJ1-2, with 9 bases fitting TRBD1. V shed 2 bases and J 7 bases; nucleotides not matched to a gene: 5. The CDR3 sequence is 14 residues long. The V gene's germline CDR1 is MDHEN and CDR2 SYDVKM.

The V gene is TRBV4-2, the J gene TRBJ2-5, with 11 bases lining up with TRBD2. Trimming at V came to 1 base and at J to 0 bases, leaving 1 base not matched to a gene. The germline V gene has CDR1 LGHNA and CDR2 YNFKEQ. The CDR3 has 16 amino acids. The CDR3 spells CASSQGGLADQETQYF. CDR3 bases: TGTGCCAGCAGCCAAGGGGGACTAGCGGACCAAGAGACCCAGTACTTC.

The chain couples TRBV11-2 to TRBJ1-2; TRBD1 agrees at 11 bases. The junction had 7 bases not matched to a gene; V was cut back by 5 bases and J by 5 bases. The germline V gene encodes CDR1 SGHAT and CDR2 FQNNGV. CDR3 length: 15 amino acids. In DNA, the CDR3 is TGTGCCAGCAGCCTAGGGACAGGGGGGGGATATGGCTACACCTTC. It is translated as CASSLGTGGGYGYTF.

This clone came up once. The chain is built from TRBV6-5 and TRBJ2-1, with 7 positions matching TRBD2. Germline loops: CDR1 MNHEY, CDR2 SVGAGI. The CDR3 is 15 amino acids. The J segment lost 3 bases and the V segment lost 2 bases, leaving 4 bases of the junction unmatched. The CDR3 here is CASSYASGSYNEQFF. For the CDR3, the DNA is TGTGCCAGCAGTTACGCTAGCGGCAGCTACAATGAGCAGTTCTTC.

The V and J genes are TRBV2 and TRBJ1-5, with TRBD1 matching 7 bases. The germline V gene encodes CDR1 SNHLY and CDR2 FYNNEI. The CDR3 is 15 amino acids. V trimming: 4 bases; J trimming: 5 bases; junction bases outside the gene matches: 8. CDR3 residues: CASSANRGSYQPQHF. As DNA, the CDR3 is TGTGCCAGCAGTGCGAACAGGGGTTCCTATCAGCCCCAGCATTTT.

This CDR3 is CASSELTGSGNTIYF. In nucleotides, the CDR3 is TGTGCCAGCAGTGAACTCACCGGCTCTGGAAACACCATATATTTT. This chain links TRBV2 with TRBJ1-3; D call uncertain. Germline V CDR1 and CDR2: SNHLY, FYNNEI. V lost 2 bases and J lost 0, with 8 bases in between. CDR3 length: 15 amino acids.

The V gene is TRBV18, the J gene TRBJ2-4; D gene uncertain. The ends were cut back, 3 bases at V and 3 bases at J, with 9 bases in the middle. The germline V gene has CDR1 KGHSH and CDR2 LQKENI. The CDR3 has 14 residues. The CDR3: CASSPSLVKNIQYF. In DNA form, the CDR3 reads TGTGCCAGCTCACCGTCCCTAGTCAAAAACATTCAGTACTTC.

J is TRBJ1-3 and V is TRBV5-1, with 8 nucleotides matching TRBD1. V lost 4 bases, J lost 0 bases, and 3 bases stayed unmatched. The CDR3 covers 15 residues. The V gene's germline CDR1 is SGHRS and CDR2 YFSETQ. This chain's CDR3 is CASSPRGPSGNTIYF. The CDR3 nucleotides read TGCGCCAGCAGCCCCAGGGGGCCCTCTGGAAACACCATATATTTT.

The V and J genes are TRBV6-6 and TRBJ2-7, with D unresolved. With 6 bases removed from V and 2 bases from J, the gap between germline ends came to 11 bases. Germline CDR1 reads MNHNY; CDR2 reads SVGAGI (reference sequence). The CDR3 contains 13 residues. CDR3 in DNA: TGTGCCAGCAGAGATCAGGTAACCTACGAGCAGTACTTC. As protein: CASRDQVTYEQYF.

This sequence joins TRBV7-3 and TRBJ2-1; TRBD1 aligns across 8 bases. Germline V gives CDR1 SGHTA, CDR2 FQGTGA. There are 14 residues in the CDR3. V shed 6 bases, J shed 6 bases, and the junction held 7 bases outside the gene matches. The CDR3 sequence: CASSETGVFNEQFF. CDR3 sequence (DNA): TGTGCCAGCAGTGAGACAGGGGTTTTCAATGAGCAGTTCTTC.

The CDR3 sequence: CASSTGETFNEQFF. The CDR3 DNA sequence: TGTGCCAGCAGCACAGGGGAAACCTTCAATGAGCAGTTCTTC. The rearrangement joins TRBV6-2 or TRBV6-3 to TRBJ2-1, with 7 nucleotides matching TRBD1. CDR1 is MNHEY, CDR2 SVGEGT, per germline. J was trimmed by 6 bases and V by 6 bases; bases with no gene match: 8. The CDR3 contains 14 residues.

The rearrangement uses TRBV14 and TRBJ1-6, with D possibly TRBD1 on 5 matching bases. Trimming stripped 6 bases from V and 6 bases from J, with 6 bases between. Germline CDR1 is SGHDN and CDR2 is FVKESK. CDR3 length: 12 residues. CDR3 DNA: TGTGCCAGCAGTCAGGGTAATTCACCCCTCCACTTT. Its translation: CASSQGNSPLHF.